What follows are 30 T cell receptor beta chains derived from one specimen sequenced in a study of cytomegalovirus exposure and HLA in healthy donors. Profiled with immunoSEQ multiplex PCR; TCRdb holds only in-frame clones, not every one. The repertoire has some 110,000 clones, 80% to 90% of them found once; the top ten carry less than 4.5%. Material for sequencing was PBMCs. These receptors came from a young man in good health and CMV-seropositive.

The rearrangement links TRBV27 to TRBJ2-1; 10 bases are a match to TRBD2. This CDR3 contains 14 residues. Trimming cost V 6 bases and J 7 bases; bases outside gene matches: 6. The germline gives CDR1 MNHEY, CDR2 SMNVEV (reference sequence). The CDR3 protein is CASRDSGGFNEQFF. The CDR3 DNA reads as TGTGCCAGCAGGGATAGCGGGGGGTTTAATGAGCAGTTCTTC.

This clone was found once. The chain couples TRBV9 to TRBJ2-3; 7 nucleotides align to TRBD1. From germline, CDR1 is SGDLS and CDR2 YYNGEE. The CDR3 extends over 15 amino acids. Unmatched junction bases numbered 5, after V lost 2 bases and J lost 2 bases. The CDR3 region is CASSVGQRNTDTQYF. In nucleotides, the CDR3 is TGTGCCAGCAGCGTGGGACAGCGGAACACAGATACGCAGTATTTT.

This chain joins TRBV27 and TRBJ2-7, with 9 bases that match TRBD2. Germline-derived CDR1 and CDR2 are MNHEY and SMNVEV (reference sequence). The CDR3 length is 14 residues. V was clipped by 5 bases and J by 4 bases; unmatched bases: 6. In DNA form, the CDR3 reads TGTGCCAGCAGTCTAGCGGGGAGCGTATACGAGCAGTACTTC. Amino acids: CASSLAGSVYEQYF.

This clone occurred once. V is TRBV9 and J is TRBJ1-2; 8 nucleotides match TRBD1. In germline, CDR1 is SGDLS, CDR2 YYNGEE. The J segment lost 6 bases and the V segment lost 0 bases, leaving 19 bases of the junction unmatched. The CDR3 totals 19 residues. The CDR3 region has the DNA TGTGCCAGCAGCGTAGCCCCGAGCGCCAGGGGGCGCAAAGCTGATGGCTACACCTTC. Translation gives CASSVAPSARGRKADGYTF.

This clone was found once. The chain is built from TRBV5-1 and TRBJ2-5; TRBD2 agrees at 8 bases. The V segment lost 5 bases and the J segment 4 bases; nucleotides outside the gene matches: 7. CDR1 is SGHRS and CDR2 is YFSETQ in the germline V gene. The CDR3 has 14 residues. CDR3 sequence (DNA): TGCGCCAGCAGGGACCCGGCGGGGGGAGAGACCCAGTACTTC. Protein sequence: CASRDPAGGETQYF.

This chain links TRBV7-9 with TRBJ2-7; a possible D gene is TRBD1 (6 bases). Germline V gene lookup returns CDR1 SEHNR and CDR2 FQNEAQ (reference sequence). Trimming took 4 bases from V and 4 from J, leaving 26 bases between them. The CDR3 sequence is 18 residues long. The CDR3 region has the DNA TGTGCCAGCAGCTCCAATGGTCCTATTGGACAGCAGATTTACGAGCAGTACTTC. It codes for CASSSNGPIGQQIYEQYF.

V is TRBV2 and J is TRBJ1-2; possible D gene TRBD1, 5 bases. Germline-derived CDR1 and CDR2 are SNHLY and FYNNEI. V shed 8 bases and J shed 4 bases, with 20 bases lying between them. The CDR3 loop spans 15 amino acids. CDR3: CASLSYQSRGYGYTF. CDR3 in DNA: TGTGCCAGCTTGAGTTACCAGAGTAGGGGCTATGGCTACACCTTC.

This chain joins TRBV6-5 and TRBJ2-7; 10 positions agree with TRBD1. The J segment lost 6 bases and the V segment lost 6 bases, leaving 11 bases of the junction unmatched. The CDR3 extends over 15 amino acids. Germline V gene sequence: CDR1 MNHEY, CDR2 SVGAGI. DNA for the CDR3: TGTGCCAGCAGCAGAACCGGGACAGGGGTCGGCGAGCAGTACTTC. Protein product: CASSRTGTGVGEQYF.

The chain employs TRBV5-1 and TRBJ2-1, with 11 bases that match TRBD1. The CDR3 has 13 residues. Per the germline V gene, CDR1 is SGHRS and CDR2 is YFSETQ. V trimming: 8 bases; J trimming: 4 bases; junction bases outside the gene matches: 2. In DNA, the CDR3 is TGCGCCAGTGGGACAGGGGGATACAATGAGCAGTTCTTC. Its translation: CASGTGGYNEQFF.

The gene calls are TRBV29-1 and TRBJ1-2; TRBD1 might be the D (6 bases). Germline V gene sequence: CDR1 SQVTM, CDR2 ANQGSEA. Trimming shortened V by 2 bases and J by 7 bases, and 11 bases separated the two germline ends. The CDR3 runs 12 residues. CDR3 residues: CSVEKRGIGYTF. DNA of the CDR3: TGCAGCGTTGAAAAAAGGGGGATTGGCTACACCTTC.

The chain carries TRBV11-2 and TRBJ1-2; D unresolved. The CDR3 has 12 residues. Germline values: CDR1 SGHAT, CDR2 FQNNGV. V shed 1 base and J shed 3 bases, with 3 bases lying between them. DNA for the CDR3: TGTGCCAGCAGCTTAGCCGACTATGGCTACACCTTC. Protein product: CASSLADYGYTF.

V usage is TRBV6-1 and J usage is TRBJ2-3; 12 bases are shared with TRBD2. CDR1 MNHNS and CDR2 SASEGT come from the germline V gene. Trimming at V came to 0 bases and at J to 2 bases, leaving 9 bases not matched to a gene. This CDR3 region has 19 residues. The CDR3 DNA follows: TGTGCCAGCAGTGAAGCGGAGGCTAGCGGGGGGGGATACACAGATACGCAGTATTTT. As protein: CASSEAEASGGGYTDTQYF.

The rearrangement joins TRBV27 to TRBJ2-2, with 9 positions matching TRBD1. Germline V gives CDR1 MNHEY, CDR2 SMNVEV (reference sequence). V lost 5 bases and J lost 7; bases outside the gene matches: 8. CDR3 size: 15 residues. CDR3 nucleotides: TGTGCCAGCAGTGCCGGGACAGGGAAAGGCGGGGAGCTGTTTTTT. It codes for CASSAGTGKGGELFF.

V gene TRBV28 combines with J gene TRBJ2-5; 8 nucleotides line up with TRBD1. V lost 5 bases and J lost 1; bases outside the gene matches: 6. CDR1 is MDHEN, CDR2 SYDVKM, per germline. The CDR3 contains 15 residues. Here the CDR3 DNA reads TGTGCCAGCAGTCCGATACAGGGGGTCCAAGAGACCCAGTACTTC. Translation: CASSPIQGVQETQYF. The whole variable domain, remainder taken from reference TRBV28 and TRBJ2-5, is DVKVTQSSRYLVKRTGEKVFLECVQDMDHENMFWYRQDPGLGLRLIYFSYDVKMKEKGDIPEGYSVSREKKERFSLILESASTNQTSMYLCASSPIQGVQETQYFGPGTRLLVL.

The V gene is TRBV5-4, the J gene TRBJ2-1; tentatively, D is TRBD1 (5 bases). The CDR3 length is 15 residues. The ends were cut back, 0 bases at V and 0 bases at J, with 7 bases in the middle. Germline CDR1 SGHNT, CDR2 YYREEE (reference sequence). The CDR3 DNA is TGTGCCAGCAGCTTGGAGCAGGGCTCCTACAATGAGCAGTTCTTC. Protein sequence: CASSLEQGSYNEQFF.

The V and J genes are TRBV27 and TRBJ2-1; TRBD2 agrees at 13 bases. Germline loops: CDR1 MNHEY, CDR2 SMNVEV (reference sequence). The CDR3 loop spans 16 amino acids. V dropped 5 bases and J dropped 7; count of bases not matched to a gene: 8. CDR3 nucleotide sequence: TGTGCCAGCAGTCCCCTACTAGCGGGGGGGCAAAATGAGCAGTTCTTC. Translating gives CASSPLLAGGQNEQFF.

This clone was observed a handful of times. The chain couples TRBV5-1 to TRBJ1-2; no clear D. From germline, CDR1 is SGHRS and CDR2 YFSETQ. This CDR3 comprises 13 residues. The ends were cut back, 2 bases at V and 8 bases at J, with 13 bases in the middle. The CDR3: CASSFQEGYGYTF. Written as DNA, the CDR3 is TGCGCCAGCAGCTTCCAGGAGGGATACGGCTACACCTTC.

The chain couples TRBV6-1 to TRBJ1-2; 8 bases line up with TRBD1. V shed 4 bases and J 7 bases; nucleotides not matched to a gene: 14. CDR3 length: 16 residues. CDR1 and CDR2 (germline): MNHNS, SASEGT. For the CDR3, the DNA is TGTGCCAGCAGTGGCCGGAGGGCAGGGGGCGCGGGTGGCTACACCTTC. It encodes CASSGRRAGGAGGYTF.

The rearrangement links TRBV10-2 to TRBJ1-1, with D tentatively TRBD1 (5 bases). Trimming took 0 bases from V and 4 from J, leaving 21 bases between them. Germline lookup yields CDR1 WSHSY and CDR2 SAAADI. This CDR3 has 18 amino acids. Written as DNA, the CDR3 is TGCGCCAGCAGTGAGTCGCTTGGTACGGTCCCGGGGGGCACTGAAGCTTTCTTT. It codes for CASSESLGTVPGGTEAFF.

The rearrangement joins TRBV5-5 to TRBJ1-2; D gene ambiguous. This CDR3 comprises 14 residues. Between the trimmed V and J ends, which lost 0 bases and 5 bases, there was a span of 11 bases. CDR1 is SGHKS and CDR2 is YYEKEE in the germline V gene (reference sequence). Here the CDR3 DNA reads TGTGCCAGCAGCTTGGCGGTGCGGGTGTATGGCTACACCTTC. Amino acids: CASSLAVRVYGYTF.

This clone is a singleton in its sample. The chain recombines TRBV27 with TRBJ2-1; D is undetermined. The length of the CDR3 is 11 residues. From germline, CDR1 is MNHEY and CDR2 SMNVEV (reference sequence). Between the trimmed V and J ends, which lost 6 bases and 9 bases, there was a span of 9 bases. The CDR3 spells CASSTLGEQFF. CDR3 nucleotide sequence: TGTGCCAGCAGCACCCTAGGTGAGCAGTTCTTC.

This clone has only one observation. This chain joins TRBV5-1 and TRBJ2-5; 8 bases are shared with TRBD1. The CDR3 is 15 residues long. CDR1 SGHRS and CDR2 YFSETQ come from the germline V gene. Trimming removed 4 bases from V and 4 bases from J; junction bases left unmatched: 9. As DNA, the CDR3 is TGCGCCAGCAGCGTGCAGGGGGCGGTTGCAGAGACCCAGTACTTC. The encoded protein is CASSVQGAVAETQYF.

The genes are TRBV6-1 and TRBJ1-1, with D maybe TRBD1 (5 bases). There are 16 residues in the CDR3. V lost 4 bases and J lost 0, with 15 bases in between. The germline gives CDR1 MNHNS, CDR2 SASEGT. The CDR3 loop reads CASSGVAGAMNTEAFF. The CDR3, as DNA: TGTGCCAGCAGTGGCGTCGCTGGGGCTATGAACACTGAAGCTTTCTTT.

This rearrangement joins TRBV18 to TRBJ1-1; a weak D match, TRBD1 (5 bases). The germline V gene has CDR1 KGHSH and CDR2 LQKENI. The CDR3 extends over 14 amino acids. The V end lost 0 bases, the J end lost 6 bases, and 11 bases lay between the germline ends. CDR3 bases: TGTGCCAGCTCACCACCCAACAGGCAGGCTGAAGCTTTCTTT. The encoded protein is CASSPPNRQAEAFF. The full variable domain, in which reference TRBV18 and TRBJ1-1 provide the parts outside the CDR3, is NAGVMQNPRHLVRRRGQEARLRCSPMKGHSHVYWYRQLPEEGLKFMVYLQKENIIDESGMPKERFSAEFPKEGPSILRIQQVVRGDSAAYFCASSPPNRQAEAFFGQGTRLTVV.

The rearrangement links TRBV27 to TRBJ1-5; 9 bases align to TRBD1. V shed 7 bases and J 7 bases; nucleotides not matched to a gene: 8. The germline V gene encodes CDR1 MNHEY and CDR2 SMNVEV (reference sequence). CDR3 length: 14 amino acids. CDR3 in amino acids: CASTQTGGIQPQHF. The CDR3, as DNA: TGTGCCAGCACCCAAACAGGGGGCATCCAGCCCCAGCATTTT.

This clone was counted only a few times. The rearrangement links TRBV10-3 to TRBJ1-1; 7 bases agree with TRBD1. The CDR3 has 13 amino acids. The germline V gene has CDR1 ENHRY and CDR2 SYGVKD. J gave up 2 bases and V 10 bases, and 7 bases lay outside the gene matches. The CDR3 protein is CATWGQSNTEAFF. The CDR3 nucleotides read TGTGCCACCTGGGGACAGAGCAACACTGAAGCTTTCTTT.

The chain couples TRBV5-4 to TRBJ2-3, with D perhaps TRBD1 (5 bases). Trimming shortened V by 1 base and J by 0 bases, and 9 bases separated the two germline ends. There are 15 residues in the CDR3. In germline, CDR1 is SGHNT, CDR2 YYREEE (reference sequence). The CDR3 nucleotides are TGTGCCAGCAGCTTGAGGGGTTCTAGCACAGATACGCAGTATTTT. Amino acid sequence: CASSLRGSSTDTQYF.

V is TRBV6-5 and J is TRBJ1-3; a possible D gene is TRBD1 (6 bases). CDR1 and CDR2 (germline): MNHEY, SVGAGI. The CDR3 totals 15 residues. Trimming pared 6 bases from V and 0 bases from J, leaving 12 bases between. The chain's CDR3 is CASSDTGFSGNTIYF. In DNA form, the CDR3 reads TGTGCCAGCAGCGACACAGGGTTCTCTGGAAACACCATATATTTT.

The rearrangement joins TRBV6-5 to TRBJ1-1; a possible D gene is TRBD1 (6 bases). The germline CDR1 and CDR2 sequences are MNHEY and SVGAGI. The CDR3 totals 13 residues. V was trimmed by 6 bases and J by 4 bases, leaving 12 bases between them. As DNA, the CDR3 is TGTGCCAGCAGGGCAGGGGTCGGCACTGAAGCTTTCTTT. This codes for CASRAGVGTEAFF.

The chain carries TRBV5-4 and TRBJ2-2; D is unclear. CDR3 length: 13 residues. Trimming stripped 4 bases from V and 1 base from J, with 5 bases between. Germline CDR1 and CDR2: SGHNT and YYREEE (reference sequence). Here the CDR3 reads CASSGENTGELFF. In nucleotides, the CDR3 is TGTGCCAGCAGCGGAGAGAACACCGGGGAGCTGTTTTTT.